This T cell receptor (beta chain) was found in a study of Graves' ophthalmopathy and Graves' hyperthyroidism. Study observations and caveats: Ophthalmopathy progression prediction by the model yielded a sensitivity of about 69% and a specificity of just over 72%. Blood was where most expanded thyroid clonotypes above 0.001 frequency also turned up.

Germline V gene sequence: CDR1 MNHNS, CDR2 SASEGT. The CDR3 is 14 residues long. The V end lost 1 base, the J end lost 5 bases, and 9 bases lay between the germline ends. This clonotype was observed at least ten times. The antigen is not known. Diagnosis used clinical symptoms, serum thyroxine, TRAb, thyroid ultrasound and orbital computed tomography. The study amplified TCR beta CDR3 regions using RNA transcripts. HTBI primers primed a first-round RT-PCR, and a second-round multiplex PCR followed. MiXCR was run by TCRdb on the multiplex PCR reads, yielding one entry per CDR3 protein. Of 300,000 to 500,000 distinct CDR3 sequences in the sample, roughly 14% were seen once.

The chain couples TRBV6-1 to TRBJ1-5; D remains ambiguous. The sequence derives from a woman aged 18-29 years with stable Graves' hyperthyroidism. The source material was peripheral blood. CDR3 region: CASSEVGVYQPQHF. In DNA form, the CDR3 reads TGTGCCAGCAGTGAAGTTGGGGTTTATCAGCCCCAGCATTTT.